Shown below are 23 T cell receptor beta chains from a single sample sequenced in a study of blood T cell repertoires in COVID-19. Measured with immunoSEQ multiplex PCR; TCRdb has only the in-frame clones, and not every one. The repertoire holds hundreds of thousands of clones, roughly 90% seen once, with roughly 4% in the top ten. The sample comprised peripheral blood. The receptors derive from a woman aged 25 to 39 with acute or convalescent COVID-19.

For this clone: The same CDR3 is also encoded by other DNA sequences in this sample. This CDR3 is CASSEGLRYGYTF. The DNA for the CDR3 is TGTGCCAGCAGTGAAGGCTTGCGTTATGGCTACACCTTC. This rearrangement joins TRBV6-1 to TRBJ1-2; D is unresolved. With 1 base removed from V and 5 bases from J, the gap between germline ends came to 8 bases. CDR1 MNHNS and CDR2 SASEGT come from the germline V gene. The CDR3 spans 13 residues.

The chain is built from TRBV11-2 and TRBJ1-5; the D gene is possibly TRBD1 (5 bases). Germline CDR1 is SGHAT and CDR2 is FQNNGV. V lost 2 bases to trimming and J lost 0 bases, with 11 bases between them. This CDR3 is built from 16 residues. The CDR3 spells CASSLYGDSSNQPQHF. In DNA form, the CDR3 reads TGTGCCAGCAGCTTATATGGCGACAGTAGCAATCAGCCCCAGCATTTT.

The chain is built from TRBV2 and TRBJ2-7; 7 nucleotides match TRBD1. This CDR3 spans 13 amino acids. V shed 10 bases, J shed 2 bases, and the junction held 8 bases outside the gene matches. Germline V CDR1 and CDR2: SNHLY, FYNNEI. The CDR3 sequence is CAIRGQKPYEQYF. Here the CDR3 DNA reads TGTGCCATCCGGGGACAGAAGCCCTACGAGCAGTACTTC.

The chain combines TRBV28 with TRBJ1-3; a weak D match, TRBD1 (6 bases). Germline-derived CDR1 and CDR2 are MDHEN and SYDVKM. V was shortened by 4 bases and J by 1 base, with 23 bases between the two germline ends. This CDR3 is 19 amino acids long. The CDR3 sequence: CASSSPTGYVLYSGNTIYF. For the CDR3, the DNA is TGTGCCAGCAGTTCGCCGACAGGATACGTCCTATATTCTGGAAACACCATATATTTT.

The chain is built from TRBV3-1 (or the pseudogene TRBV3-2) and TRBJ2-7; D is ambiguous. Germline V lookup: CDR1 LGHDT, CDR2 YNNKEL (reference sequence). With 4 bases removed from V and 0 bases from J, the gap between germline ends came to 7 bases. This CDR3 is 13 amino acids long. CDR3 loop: CASSPGFSYEQYF. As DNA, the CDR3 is TGTGCCAGCAGCCCCGGGTTCTCCTACGAGCAGTACTTC.

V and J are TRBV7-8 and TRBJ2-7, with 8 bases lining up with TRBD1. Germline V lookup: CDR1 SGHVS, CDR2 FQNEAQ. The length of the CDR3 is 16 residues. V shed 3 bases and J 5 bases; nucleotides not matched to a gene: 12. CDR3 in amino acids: CASSFSSVSGGHEQYF. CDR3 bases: TGTGCCAGCAGCTTTAGTTCGGTATCAGGGGGCCACGAGCAGTACTTC.

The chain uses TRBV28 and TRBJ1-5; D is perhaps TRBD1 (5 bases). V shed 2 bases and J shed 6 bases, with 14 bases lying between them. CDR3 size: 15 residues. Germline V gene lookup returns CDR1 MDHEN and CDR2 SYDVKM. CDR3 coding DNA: TGTGCCAGCAGTTTAGGCAGGGCGGGGGTTCAGCCCCAGCATTTT. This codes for CASSLGRAGVQPQHF. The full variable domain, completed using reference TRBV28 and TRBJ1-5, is DVKVTQSSRYLVKRTGEKVFLECVQDMDHENMFWYRQDPGLGLRLIYFSYDVKMKEKGDIPEGYSVSREKKERFSLILESASTNQTSMYLCASSLGRAGVQPQHFGDGTRLSIL.

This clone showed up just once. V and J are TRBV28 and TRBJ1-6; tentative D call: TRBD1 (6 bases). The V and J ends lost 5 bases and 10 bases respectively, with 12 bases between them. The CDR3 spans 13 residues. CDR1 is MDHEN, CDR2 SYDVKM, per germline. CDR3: CASSLQGRSPLHF. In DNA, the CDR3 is TGTGCCAGCAGTCTACAGGGCCGCTCACCCCTCCACTTT.

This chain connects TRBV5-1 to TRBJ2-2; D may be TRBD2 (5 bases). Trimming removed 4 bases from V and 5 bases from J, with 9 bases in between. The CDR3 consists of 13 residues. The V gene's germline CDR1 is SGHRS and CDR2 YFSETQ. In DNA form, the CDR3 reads TGCGCCAGCAGCCCAACGGGAACCGGGGAGCTGTTTTTT. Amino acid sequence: CASSPTGTGELFF.

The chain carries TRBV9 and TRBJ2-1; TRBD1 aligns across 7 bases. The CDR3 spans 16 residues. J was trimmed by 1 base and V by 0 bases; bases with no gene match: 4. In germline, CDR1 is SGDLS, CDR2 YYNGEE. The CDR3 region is CASSVGLQGSYNEQFF. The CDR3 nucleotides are TGTGCCAGCAGCGTAGGGCTACAGGGGTCCTACAATGAGCAGTTCTTC.

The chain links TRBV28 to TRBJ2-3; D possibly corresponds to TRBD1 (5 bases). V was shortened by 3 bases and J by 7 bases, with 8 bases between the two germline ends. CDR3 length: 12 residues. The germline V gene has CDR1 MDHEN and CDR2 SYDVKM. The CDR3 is CASSFRQNTQYF. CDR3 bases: TGTGCCAGCAGTTTCCGACAGAATACGCAGTATTTT.

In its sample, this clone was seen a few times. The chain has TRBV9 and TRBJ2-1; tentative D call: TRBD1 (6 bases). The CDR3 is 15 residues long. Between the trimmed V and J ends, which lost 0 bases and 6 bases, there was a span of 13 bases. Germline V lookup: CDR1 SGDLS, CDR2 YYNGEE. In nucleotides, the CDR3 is TGTGCCAGCAGCGTAGAAGGGGGATCCGGCAATGAGCAGTTCTTC. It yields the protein CASSVEGGSGNEQFF.

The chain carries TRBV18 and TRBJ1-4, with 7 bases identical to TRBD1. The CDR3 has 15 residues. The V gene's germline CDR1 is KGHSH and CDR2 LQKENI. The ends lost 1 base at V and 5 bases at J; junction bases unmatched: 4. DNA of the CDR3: TGTGCCAGCTCACCACGGACAGGAGAGAATGAAAAACTGTTTTTT. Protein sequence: CASSPRTGENEKLFF.

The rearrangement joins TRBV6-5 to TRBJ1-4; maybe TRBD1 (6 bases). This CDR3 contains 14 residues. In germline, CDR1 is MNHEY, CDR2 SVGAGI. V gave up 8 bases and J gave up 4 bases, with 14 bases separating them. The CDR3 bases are TGTGCCAGCCAGGGGTTGATTGGTAATGAAAAACTGTTTTTT. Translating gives CASQGLIGNEKLFF.

The CDR3 sequence: CASSLVGHAQETQYF. Written as DNA, the CDR3 is TGTGCCAGCAGCTTAGTCGGTCACGCCCAAGAGACCCAGTACTTC. The rearrangement joins TRBV7-2 to TRBJ2-5; D gene uncertain. The CDR3 runs to 15 residues. Germline values: CDR1 SGHTA, CDR2 FQGNSA. V was cut by 1 base and J by 1 base, with 10 bases left in between.

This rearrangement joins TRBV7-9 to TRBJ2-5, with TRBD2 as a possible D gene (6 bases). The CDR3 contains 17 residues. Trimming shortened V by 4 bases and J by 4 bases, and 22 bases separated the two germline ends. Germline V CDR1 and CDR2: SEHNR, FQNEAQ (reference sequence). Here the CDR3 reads CASSSARRGLRGETQYF. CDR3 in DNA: TGTGCCAGCAGCTCCGCACGCCGGGGGTTAAGGGGAGAGACCCAGTACTTC.

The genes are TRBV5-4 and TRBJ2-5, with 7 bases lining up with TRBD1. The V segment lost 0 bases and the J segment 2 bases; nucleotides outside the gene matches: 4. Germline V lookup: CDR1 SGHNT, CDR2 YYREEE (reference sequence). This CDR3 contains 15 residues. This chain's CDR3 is CASSLGQGPQETQYF. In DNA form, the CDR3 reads TGTGCCAGCAGCTTGGGACAGGGCCCTCAAGAGACCCAGTACTTC.

CDR3 protein: CAWSWGGIDTQYF. In nucleotides, the CDR3 is TGTGCCTGGAGTTGGGGGGGCATAGATACGCAGTATTTT. The gene calls are TRBV30 and TRBJ2-3; perhaps TRBD2 as D (7 bases). Trimming removed 2 bases from V and 5 bases from J, with 11 bases in between. Germline V gives CDR1 GTSNPN, CDR2 SVGIG (reference sequence). The CDR3 runs 13 residues.

For the CDR3, the DNA is TGTGCCTGGAGTGGGGGGACATCAGACTCTGGGGCCAACGTCCTGACTTTC. Translation gives CAWSGGTSDSGANVLTF. The chain has TRBV30 and TRBJ2-6; D perhaps matches TRBD1 (6 bases). From germline, CDR1 is GTSNPN and CDR2 SVGIG (reference sequence). CDR3 length: 17 residues. The V end was cut by 1 base, the J end by 0 bases, with 13 bases between. The full variable domain, with the rest looked up from reference TRBV30 and TRBJ2-6, is SQTIHQWPATLVQPVGSPLSLECTVEGTSNPNLYWYRQAAGRGLQLLFYSVGIGQISSEVPQNLSASRPQDRQFILSSKKLLLSDSGFYLCAWSGGTSDSGANVLTFGAGSRLTVL.

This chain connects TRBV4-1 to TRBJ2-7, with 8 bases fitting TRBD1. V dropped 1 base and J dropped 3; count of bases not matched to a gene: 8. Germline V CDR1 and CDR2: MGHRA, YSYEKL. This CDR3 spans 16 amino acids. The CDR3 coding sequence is TGCGCCAGCAGCCAAGTCCCTGGACAGGGCGTCTACGAGCAGTACTTC. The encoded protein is CASSQVPGQGVYEQYF.

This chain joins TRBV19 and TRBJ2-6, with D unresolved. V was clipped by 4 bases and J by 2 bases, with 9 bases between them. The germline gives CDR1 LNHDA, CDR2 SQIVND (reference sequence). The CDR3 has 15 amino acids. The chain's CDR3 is CASSRRFAGANVLTF. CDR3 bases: TGTGCCAGTAGTAGGAGATTTGCTGGGGCCAACGTCCTGACTTTC. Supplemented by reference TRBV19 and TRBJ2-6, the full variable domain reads DGGITQSPKYLFRKEGQNVTLSCEQNLNHDAMYWYRQDPGQGLRLIYYSQIVNDFQKGDIAEGYSVSREKKESFPLTVTSAQKNPTAFYLCASSRRFAGANVLTFGAGSRLTVL.

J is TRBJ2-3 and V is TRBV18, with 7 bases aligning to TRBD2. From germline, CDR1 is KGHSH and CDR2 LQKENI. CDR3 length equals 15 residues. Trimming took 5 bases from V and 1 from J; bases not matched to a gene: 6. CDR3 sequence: CASSFRTRGTDTQYF. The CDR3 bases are TGTGCCAGCTCATTTCGGACTAGGGGCACAGATACGCAGTATTTT.

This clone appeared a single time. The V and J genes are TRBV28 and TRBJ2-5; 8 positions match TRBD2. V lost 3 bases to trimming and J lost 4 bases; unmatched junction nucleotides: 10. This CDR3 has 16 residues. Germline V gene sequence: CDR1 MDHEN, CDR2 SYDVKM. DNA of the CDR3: TGTGCCAGCAGTTTTTATATCGGGGGGGGTGTAGAGACCCAGTACTTC. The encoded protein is CASSFYIGGGVETQYF. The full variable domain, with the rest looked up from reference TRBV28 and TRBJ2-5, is DVKVTQSSRYLVKRTGEKVFLECVQDMDHENMFWYRQDPGLGLRLIYFSYDVKMKEKGDIPEGYSVSREKKERFSLILESASTNQTSMYLCASSFYIGGGVETQYFGPGTRLLVL.